One sample yielded the 8 T cell receptor beta chains listed below, sequenced in a study of shared clonotypes between healthy human individuals (TCRdb year 2020). Libraries were prepared through the immunoSEQ multiplex PCR assay. TCRdb obtained this table from immuneACCESS and retained in-frame rearrangements with V and J assigned. These tables miss some clones; where compared with another copy, unresolved V genes account for less than half of the shortfall, and the remainder is unexplained. Within this sample are a few million clones, with around nine tenths of them counted one time only. The ten biggest clones cover over 0.12% of the sample. Sequencing used naive CD4+ T cells sorted from blood. This specimen's cell subset or site label, per the study, means: CD45RA+ positively selected. These receptors came from a man younger than 30 in good health.

The rearrangement joins TRBV5-4 to TRBJ2-1; 9 nucleotides match TRBD1. CDR1 is SGHNT, CDR2 YYREEE, per germline (reference sequence). V dropped 4 bases and J dropped 2; count of bases not matched to a gene: 7. This CDR3 has 16 residues. CDR3 nucleotide sequence: TGTGCCAGCAGCCCTCTACGGACAGGGGCCTACAATGAGCAGTTCTTC. Protein: CASSPLRTGAYNEQFF.

This chain joins TRBV7-2 and TRBJ2-3; 7 nucleotides align to TRBD2. The germline gives CDR1 SGHTA, CDR2 FQGNSA. V gave up 3 bases and J gave up 6 bases; unmatched junction bases: 9. CDR3 length: 15 amino acids. The CDR3 loop is CASSFYPGGWDTQYF. Here the CDR3 DNA reads TGTGCCAGCAGCTTTTACCCGGGAGGATGGGATACGCAGTATTTT.

This chain links TRBV7-6 with TRBJ2-1; either TRBD1 or TRBD2 may fit D (5 bases each). Germline V gene sequence: CDR1 SGHVS, CDR2 FNYEAQ. CDR3 length equals 18 residues. V was shortened by 2 bases and J by 5 bases, with 22 bases between the two germline ends. The CDR3 bases are TGTGCCAGCAGCTTAAGGGAGACGGGGCCGGGTGGGAACAATGAGCAGTTCTTC. This sequence encodes CASSLRETGPGGNNEQFF.

V is TRBV7-9 and J is TRBJ1-6; tentatively, D is TRBD1 (5 bases). Trimming took off 0 bases at V and 1 base at J, with 10 bases between the two ends. Germline V lookup: CDR1 SEHNR, CDR2 FQNEAQ (reference sequence). This CDR3 is built from 17 residues. CDR3 DNA sequence: TGTGCCAGCAGCTTAGCGTGGGGCATTTCCTATAATTCACCCCTCCACTTT. This sequence encodes CASSLAWGISYNSPLHF.

The CDR3 protein is CASSILGGEVKNIQYF. CDR3 DNA: TGTGCCAGTAGTATCTTGGGTGGGGAGGTCAAAAACATTCAGTACTTC. This chain uses TRBV19 with TRBJ2-4, with D possibly TRBD2 on 6 matching bases. There are 16 residues in the CDR3. Germline lookup yields CDR1 LNHDA and CDR2 SQIVND (reference sequence). V gave up 3 bases and J gave up 3 bases, with 15 bases separating them.

CDR3 in DNA: TGTGCCAGTAGTATAGGGGATAGGAATTACAATGAGCAGTTCTTC. It codes for CASSIGDRNYNEQFF. V gene TRBV19 combines with J gene TRBJ2-1; D is unclear. The CDR3 extends over 15 amino acids. Trimming left V 1 base short and J 4 bases short, with 11 bases between. CDR1 and CDR2 (germline): LNHDA, SQIVND (reference sequence).

The chain is built from TRBV10-1 and TRBJ2-5; D is unclear. V lost 5 bases to trimming and J lost 4 bases, with 14 bases between them. The CDR3 is 14 residues long. CDR1 WNHNN and CDR2 SYGVQD come from the germline V gene (reference sequence). The CDR3 nucleotides are TGCGCCAGCAGTCAGGACCGATCGGTAGAGACCCAGTACTTC. Amino acid sequence: CASSQDRSVETQYF.

The V and J genes are TRBV6-1 and TRBJ1-2; the D gene is possibly TRBD1 (5 bases). The germline gives CDR1 MNHNS, CDR2 SASEGT. This CDR3 contains 15 residues. V was trimmed by 10 bases and J by 5 bases, leaving 23 bases between them. The CDR3 is CATMGGAEKGYGYTF. CDR3 DNA: TGTGCCACCATGGGAGGTGCCGAAAAGGGGTATGGCTACACCTTC.